Below are 15 T cell receptor beta chains sequenced from a single sample in a study of blood T cell repertoires in COVID-19. Using immunoSEQ multiplex PCR, the repertoire was profiled, and TCRdb retains in-frame clones only, with some absent. The repertoire holds around 100,000 clones, with 70% to 90% as singletons. Sequencing was done on a sample of peripheral blood. Receptors originate from a man aged 50 to 59 with active COVID-19.

The rearrangement links TRBV6-5 to TRBJ1-2; no definite D call. Trimming took 6 bases from V and 1 from J, leaving 12 bases between them. In germline, CDR1 is MNHEY, CDR2 SVGAGI. The CDR3 runs 14 residues. This CDR3 is CASRPVGSNYGYTF. The CDR3 DNA is TGTGCCAGCAGGCCGGTGGGGAGTAACTATGGCTACACCTTC.

In nucleotides, the CDR3 is TGTGCCAGCAGCCAAGCATGGGAGTCTGAGCAGTTCTTC. Protein: CASSQAWESEQFF. This chain uses TRBV4-2 with TRBJ2-1; D possibly corresponds to TRBD2 (5 bases). The CDR3 length is 13 residues. Trimming left V 1 base short and J 9 bases short, with 10 bases between. From germline, CDR1 is LGHNA and CDR2 YNFKEQ.

This rearrangement joins TRBV5-1 to TRBJ2-3; tentative D call: TRBD1 (6 bases). Deletions cut 4 bases from V and 0 bases from J, with 15 bases between. The CDR3 sequence is 16 residues long. CDR1 is SGHRS and CDR2 is YFSETQ in the germline V gene. DNA for the CDR3: TGCGCCAGCAGCCCCCTGGGGGCGGAAAGCACAGATACGCAGTATTTT. Translating gives CASSPLGAESTDTQYF.

This chain joins TRBV5-4 and TRBJ1-1; D uncertain. V lost 2 bases and J 4 bases, leaving 12 bases between the germline ends. Germline V gene sequence: CDR1 SGHNT, CDR2 YYREEE (reference sequence). The CDR3 length is 14 residues. CDR3 DNA sequence: TGTGCCAGCAGCTTTGAGGGATTGAGCACTGAAGCTTTCTTT. It is translated as CASSFEGLSTEAFF.

The chain couples TRBV2 to TRBJ1-5, with D perhaps TRBD1 (6 bases). This CDR3 is built from 13 residues. Germline CDR1 SNHLY, CDR2 FYNNEI. V was pared by 11 bases and J by 0 bases, with 11 bases between. CDR3 sequence reads: CASRGSSNQPQHF. CDR3 bases: TGTGCCTCAAGGGGGAGTAGCAATCAGCCCCAGCATTTT.

This clone was observed a handful of times. The chain joins TRBV4-2 to TRBJ2-2; D perhaps matches TRBD1 (5 bases). V gave up 0 bases and J gave up 7 bases, with 6 bases separating them. This CDR3 has 13 residues. Germline CDR1 LGHNA, CDR2 YNFKEQ. CDR3 coding DNA: TGTGCCAGCAGCCAAGATCAGGGCGGGGAGCTGTTTTTT. Encoded protein: CASSQDQGGELFF.

This sequence joins TRBV6-5 and TRBJ2-7; perhaps TRBD2 as D (5 bases). Germline loops: CDR1 MNHEY, CDR2 SVGAGI. This CDR3 has 15 amino acids. Trimming cost V 4 bases and J 6 bases, with 19 bases left between them. Written as DNA, the CDR3 is TGTGCCAGCAGTTTATCGAGACGGGGTTCTGGCGAGCAGTACTTC. It translates to CASSLSRRGSGEQYF.

The chain has TRBV7-9 and TRBJ2-1; 14 bases fit TRBD2. Trimming cost V 5 bases and J 1 base; bases outside gene matches: 7. Germline V lookup: CDR1 SEHNR, CDR2 FQNEAQ (reference sequence). The CDR3 spans 18 residues. Here the CDR3 reads CASSRMRLAGGSYNEQFF. The CDR3 DNA follows: TGTGCCAGCAGCCGAATGAGACTAGCGGGGGGGTCCTACAATGAGCAGTTCTTC.

The V call is TRBV7-2, the J call TRBJ1-2; possible D gene TRBD1, 5 bases. The CDR3 covers 18 residues. The germline CDR1 and CDR2 sequences are SGHTA and FQGNSA. V was pared by 5 bases and J by 0 bases, with 22 bases between. The CDR3 loop is CASSPPPGNIKTNYGYTF. CDR3 DNA: TGTGCCAGCAGCCCCCCCCCAGGGAATATAAAAACTAACTATGGCTACACCTTC.

V gene TRBV9 combines with J gene TRBJ2-1; 12 nucleotides line up with TRBD2. CDR3 length: 16 residues. Per germline, CDR1 SGDLS and CDR2 YYNGEE. V was pared by 2 bases and J by 10 bases, with 10 bases of the junction left unmatched. CDR3 sequence: CASSVDPSGGAGEQFF. The CDR3, as DNA: TGTGCCAGCAGCGTGGATCCTAGCGGGGGGGCCGGGGAGCAGTTCTTC.

The rearrangement links TRBV5-1 to TRBJ1-2; a possible D gene is TRBD1 (5 bases). V lost 1 base and J 7 bases, leaving 14 bases between the germline ends. CDR1 is SGHRS and CDR2 is YFSETQ in the germline V gene. The CDR3 is 14 residues long. The CDR3 is CASSLSRVGRGYTF. The DNA for the CDR3 is TGCGCCAGCAGCTTGAGCAGGGTCGGGCGTGGCTACACCTTC.

The V and J genes are TRBV11-3 and TRBJ1-2; D gene unclear. The CDR3 totals 12 residues. V was shortened by 6 bases and J by 4 bases, with 9 bases between the two germline ends. From germline, CDR1 is SGHNT and CDR2 YENEEA. This chain's CDR3 is CASRGRPYGYTF. The CDR3, as DNA: TGTGCCAGCAGGGGCCGGCCCTATGGCTACACCTTC.

The rearrangement joins TRBV7-2 to TRBJ2-4, with 8 bases identical to TRBD2. CDR1 and CDR2 from the germline V gene are SGHTA and FQGNSA. The CDR3 runs to 15 residues. V shed 3 bases and J 3 bases; nucleotides not matched to a gene: 4. The DNA of the CDR3 is TGTGCCAGCAGCTTTATTAGCGGGGTCAAAAACATTCAGTACTTC. This codes for CASSFISGVKNIQYF. Full variable domain (rest looked up from reference TRBV7-2 and TRBJ2-4): GAGVSQSPSNKVTEKGKDVELRCDPISGHTALYWYRQSLGQGLEFLIYFQGNSAPDKSGLPSDRFSAERTGGSVSTLTIQRTQQEDSAVYLCASSFISGVKNIQYFGAGTRLSVL.

The gene calls are TRBV20-1 and TRBJ1-5; D is uncertain. Germline-derived CDR1 and CDR2 are DFQATT and SNEGSKA (reference sequence). The length of the CDR3 is 14 residues. Trimming removed 3 bases from V and 4 bases from J, with 13 bases in between. The DNA for the CDR3 is TGCAGTGCTAGTACACGGGAGGGAAATCAGCCCCAGCATTTT. Translated, it gives CSASTREGNQPQHF.

The CDR3 spells CASSSGMNTEAFF. CDR3 DNA: TGTGCCAGCAGTTCCGGGATGAACACTGAAGCTTTCTTT. V gene TRBV27 combines with J gene TRBJ1-1; no reliable D call. From germline, CDR1 is MNHEY and CDR2 SMNVEV (reference sequence). V dropped 4 bases and J dropped 0 bases, with 6 bases sitting between them. The CDR3 extends over 13 amino acids.